Listed below are T cell receptor beta chains from one sample, sequenced in a study of T cell repertoires in cytomegalovirus infection. Their target antigens are unknown. TCRdb reanalysed the reads using MiXCR and keeps one entry per CDR3 protein. The repertoire holds about 280,000 distinct CDR3 sequences, with less than 25% as singletons. Sequencing used cultured PBMCs, obtained from culture after CMV antigen stimulation. All receptors derive from a human donor in good health (CMV status not recorded). Some clones in this sample may be carry-over from other donors' samples. CDR3s leave out the opening cysteine and the closing phenylalanine or tryptophan.

j_call	v_call	cdr3_length	cdr3_aa
TRBJ2-3	TRBV7-2	12	ASGLAGGDNTQY
TRBJ2-1	TRBV12-3/TRBV12-4	13	ASSFQPREANEQF
TRBJ2-7	TRBV7-2	13	ASSPIVAGGREQY
TRBJ2-3	TRBV12-5	11	ASEWASTDTQY
TRBJ2-2	TRBV5-4	15	ASSFPSGSLQTGELF
TRBJ2-3	TRBV28	13	ASSPGSRITDTQY
TRBJ2-7	TRBV7-3	14	ASSRTRGSSSYEQY
TRBJ2-5	TRBV28	11	ASTQGRGETQY
TRBJ1-4	TRBV6-1	13	ASSSRTGFGEKLF
TRBJ2-1	TRBV19	14	ASSNTGTSGKHEQF
TRBJ2-5	TRBV18	14	ASSQLHRATQETQY
TRBJ2-1	TRBV25-1	10	ASSDLRNEQF
TRBJ1-2	TRBV27	13	ASSLSMLGAYGYT
TRBJ2-7	TRBV3-1	17	ASSQESWTSGRGPYEQY
TRBJ2-5	TRBV4-1	13	ASSQDQAGVETQY
TRBJ2-1	TRBV20-1	10	SARARGAEQF
TRBJ2-4	TRBV6-2/TRBV6-3	15	ASSASRGRVVLGIQY
TRBJ2-1	TRBV5-6	10	ASSLGSYEQF
TRBJ1-1	TRBV7-9	10	ATTAWITEAF
TRBJ2-1	TRBV12-3/TRBV12-4	12	ASSLPAGGFEQF
TRBJ2-1	TRBV7-8	14	ASSSLKREGRNEQF
TRBJ2-3	TRBV5-4	14	ASSERLAGASDTQY
TRBJ2-7	TRBV7-2	16	ASSLGPPSDLVVGEQY
TRBJ2-7	TRBV29-1	11	SALVEGSYEQY
TRBJ1-1	TRBV7-9	11	ASSFDTNTEAF
TRBJ2-3	TRBV6-4	14	ASSDSPVGGTGTQY
TRBJ2-3	TRBV19	12	ASSMGRGSDTQY
TRBJ1-1	TRBV7-2	13	ASSLGWVLNTEAF
TRBJ2-3	TRBV7-2	15	ASSPIAGARGTDTQY
TRBJ2-5	TRBV7-8	13	ASGKERDPKETQY
TRBJ2-7	TRBV6-2/TRBV6-3	13	ASSYVGTGQYEQY
TRBJ1-5	TRBV19	12	ASGFRGSGQPQH
TRBJ2-7	TRBV4-1	14	ASSPTSDTAQYEQY
TRBJ2-1	TRBV12-3/TRBV12-4	13	ASSFDRGPVNEQF